Listed here is a single T cell receptor beta chain. Time point meaning: peak reinfection, 3 to 8 weeks after reinfection detection. TCR sequencing was done directly ex vivo on sorted cells, without expansion in vitro. At all three reinfection time points, viable CD3+ CD8+ CD45RO- cells from a couple of donors served as controls. Sequenced by immunoSEQ multiplex PCR; TCRdb stores in-frame clones only, minus some. The sample has 35,000 to 55,000 clones; approximately 88% are singletons. The record originates from a study of memory CD8 T cells in hepatitis C reinfection. Study-level information: Between 3 and 8 weeks after reinfection detection, peak samples were drawn.

The CDR3 covers 15 residues. Per germline, CDR1 LNHDA and CDR2 SQIVND (reference sequence). V was shortened by 4 bases and J by 4 bases, with 16 bases between the two germline ends. The sequencing sample was made of naive CD8+ T cells sorted from blood. The TCR sequence derives from a man aged 18 to 30 with hepatitis C virus infection. This rearrangement joins TRBV19 to TRBJ1-2; tentatively, D is TRBD1 (5 bases). The CDR3 sequence: CASSTPREGGYGYTF. As DNA, the CDR3 is TGTGCCAGTAGTACCCCCAGGGAGGGTGGCTATGGCTACACCTTC.